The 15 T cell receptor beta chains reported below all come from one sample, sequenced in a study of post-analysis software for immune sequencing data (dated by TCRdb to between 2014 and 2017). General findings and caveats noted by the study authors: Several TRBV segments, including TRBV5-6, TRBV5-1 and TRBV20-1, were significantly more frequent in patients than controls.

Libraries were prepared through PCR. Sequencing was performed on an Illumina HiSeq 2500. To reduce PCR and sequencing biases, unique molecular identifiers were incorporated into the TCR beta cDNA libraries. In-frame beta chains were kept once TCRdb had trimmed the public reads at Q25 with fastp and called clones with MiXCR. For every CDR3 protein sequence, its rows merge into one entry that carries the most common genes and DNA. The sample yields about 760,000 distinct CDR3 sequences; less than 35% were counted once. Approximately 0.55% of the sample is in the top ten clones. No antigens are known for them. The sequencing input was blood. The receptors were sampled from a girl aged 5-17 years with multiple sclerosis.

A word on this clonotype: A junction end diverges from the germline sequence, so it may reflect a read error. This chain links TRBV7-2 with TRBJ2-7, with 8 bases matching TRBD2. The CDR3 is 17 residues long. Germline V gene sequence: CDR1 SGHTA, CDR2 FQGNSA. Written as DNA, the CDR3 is TGTGCCATCAGCTTATATTCCAGCGGGGGATACTCCTACGAGCAGTACTTC. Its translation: CAISLYSSGGYSYEQYF.

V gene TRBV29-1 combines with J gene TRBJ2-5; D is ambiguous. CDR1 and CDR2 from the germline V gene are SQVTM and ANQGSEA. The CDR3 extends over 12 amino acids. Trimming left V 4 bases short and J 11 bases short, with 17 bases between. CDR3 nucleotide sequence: TGCAGCGTTGGGGCAGATTACTACGGGCAGTACTTC. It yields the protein CSVGADYYGQYF.

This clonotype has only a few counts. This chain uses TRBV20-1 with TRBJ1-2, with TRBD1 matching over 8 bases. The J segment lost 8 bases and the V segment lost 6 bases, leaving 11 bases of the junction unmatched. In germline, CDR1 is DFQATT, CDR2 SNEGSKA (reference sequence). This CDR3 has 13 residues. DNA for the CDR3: TGCAGTGCCCCCACATTGGACAGGGAAGGCTACACCTTC. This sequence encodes CSAPTLDREGYTF.

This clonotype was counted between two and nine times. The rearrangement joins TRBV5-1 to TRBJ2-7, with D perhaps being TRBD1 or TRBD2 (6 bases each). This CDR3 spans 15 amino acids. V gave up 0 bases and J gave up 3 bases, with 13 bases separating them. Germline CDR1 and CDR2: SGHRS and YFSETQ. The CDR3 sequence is CASSLAAGGFYEQYF. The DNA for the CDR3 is TGCGCCAGCAGCTTGGCCGCCGGGGGCTTCTACGAGCAGTACTTC. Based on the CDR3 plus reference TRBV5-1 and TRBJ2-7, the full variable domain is KAGVTQTPRYLIKTRGQQVTLSCSPISGHRSVSWYQQTPGQGLQFLFEYFSETQRNKGNFPGRFSGRQFSNSRSEMNVSTLELGDSALYLCASSLAAGGFYEQYFGPGTRLTVT.

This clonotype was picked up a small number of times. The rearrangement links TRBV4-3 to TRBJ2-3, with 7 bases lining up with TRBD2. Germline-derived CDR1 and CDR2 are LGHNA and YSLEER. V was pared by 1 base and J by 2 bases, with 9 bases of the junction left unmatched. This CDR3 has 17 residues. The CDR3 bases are TGCGCCAGCAGCCAAGTATTGGGGGGGTTGGTCACAGATACGCAGTATTTT. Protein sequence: CASSQVLGGLVTDTQYF.

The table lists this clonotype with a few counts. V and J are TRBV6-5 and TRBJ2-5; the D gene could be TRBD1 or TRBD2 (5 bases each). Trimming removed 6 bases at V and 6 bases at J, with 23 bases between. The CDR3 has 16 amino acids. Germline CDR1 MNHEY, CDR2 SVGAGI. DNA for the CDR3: TGTGCCAGCAGGGGGTACGGGGCCGAACCGGGAAAGACCCAGTACTTC. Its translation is CASRGYGAEPGKTQYF.

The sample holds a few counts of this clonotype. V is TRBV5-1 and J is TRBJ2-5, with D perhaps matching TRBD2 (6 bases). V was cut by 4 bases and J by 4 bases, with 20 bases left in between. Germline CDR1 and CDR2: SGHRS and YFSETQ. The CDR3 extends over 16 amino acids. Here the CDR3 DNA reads TGCGCCAGCAGCCTCCGGGCTAGGGAGGTTCGAGAGACCCAGTACTTC. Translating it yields CASSLRAREVRETQYF.

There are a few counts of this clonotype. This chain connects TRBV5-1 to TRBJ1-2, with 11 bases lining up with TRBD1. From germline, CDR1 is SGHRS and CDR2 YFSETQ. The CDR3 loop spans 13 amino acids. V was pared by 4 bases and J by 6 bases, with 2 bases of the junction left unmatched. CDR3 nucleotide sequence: TGCGCCAGCAGCAAGGACAGGGGGCATGGCTACACCTTC. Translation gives CASSKDRGHGYTF.

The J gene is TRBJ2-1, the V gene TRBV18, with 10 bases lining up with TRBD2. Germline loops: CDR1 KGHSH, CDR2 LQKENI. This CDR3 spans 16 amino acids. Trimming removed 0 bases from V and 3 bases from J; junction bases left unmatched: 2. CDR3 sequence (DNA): TGTGCCAGCTCACCACCGGAGCGGGGGGGCTACAATGAGCAGTTCTTC. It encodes CASSPPERGGYNEQFF.

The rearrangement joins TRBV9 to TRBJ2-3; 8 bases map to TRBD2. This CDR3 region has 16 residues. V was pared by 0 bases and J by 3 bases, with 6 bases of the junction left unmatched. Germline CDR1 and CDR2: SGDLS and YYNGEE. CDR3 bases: TGTGCCAGCAGCGTAGGGGCGGGAGGAGGAACAGATACGCAGTATTTT. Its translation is CASSVGAGGGTDTQYF.

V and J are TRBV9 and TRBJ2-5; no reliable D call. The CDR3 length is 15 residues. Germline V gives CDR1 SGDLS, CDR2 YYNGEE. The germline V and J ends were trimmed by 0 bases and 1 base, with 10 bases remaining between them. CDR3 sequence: CASSVVGMGQETQYF. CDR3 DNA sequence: TGTGCCAGCAGCGTAGTAGGGATGGGCCAAGAGACCCAGTACTTC.

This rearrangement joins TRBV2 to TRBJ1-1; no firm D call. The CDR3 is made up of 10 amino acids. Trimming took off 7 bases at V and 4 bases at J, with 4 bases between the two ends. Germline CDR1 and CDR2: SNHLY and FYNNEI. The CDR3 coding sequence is TGTGCCAGCATCGGCACTGAAGCTTTCTTT. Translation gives CASIGTEAFF. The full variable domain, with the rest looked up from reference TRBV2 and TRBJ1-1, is EPEVTQTPSHQVTQMGQEVILRCVPISNHLYFYWYRQILGQKVEFLVSFYNNEISEKSEIFDDQFSVERPDGSNFTLKIRSTKLEDSAMYFCASIGTEAFFGQGTRLTVV.

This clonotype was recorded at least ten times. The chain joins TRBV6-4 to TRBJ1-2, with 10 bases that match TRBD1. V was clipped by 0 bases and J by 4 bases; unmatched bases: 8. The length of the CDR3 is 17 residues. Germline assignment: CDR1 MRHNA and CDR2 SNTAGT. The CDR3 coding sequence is TGTGCCAGCAGTGACTCCCATAGGACAGGGGGGGTCTATGGCTACACCTTC. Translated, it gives CASSDSHRTGGVYGYTF.

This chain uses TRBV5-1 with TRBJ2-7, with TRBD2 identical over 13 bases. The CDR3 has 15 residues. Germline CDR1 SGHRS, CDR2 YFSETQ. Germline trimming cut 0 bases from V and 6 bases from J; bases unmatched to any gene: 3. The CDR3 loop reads CASSLGTSGSCEQYF. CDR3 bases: TGCGCCAGCAGCTTGGGGACTAGCGGGAGCTGCGAGCAGTACTTC.

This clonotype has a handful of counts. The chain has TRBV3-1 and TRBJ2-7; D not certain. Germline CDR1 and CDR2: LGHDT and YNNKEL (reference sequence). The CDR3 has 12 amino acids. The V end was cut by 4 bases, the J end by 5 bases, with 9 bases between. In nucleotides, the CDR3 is TGTGCCAGCAGCCGGACCGAGGACGAGCAGTACTTC. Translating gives CASSRTEDEQYF.